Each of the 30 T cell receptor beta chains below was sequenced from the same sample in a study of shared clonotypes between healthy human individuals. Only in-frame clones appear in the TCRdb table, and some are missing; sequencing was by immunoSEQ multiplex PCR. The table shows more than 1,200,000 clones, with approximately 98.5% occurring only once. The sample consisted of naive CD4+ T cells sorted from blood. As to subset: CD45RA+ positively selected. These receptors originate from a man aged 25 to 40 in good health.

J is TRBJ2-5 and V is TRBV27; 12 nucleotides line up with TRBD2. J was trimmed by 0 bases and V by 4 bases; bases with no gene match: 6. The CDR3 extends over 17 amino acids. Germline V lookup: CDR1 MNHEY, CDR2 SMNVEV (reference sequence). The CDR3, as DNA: TGTGCCAGCAGTTCAGGCCTAGCGGGAGGGTACCAAGAGACCCAGTACTTC. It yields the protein CASSSGLAGGYQETQYF.

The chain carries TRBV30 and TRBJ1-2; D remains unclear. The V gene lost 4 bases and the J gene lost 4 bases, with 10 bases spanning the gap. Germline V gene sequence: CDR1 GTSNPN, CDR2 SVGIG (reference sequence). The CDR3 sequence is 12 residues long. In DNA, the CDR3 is TGTGCCTGGAAAACTTCTCCCTATGGCTACACCTTC. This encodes CAWKTSPYGYTF. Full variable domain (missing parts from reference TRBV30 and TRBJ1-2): SQTIHQWPATLVQPVGSPLSLECTVEGTSNPNLYWYRQAAGRGLQLLFYSVGIGQISSEVPQNLSASRPQDRQFILSSKKLLLSDSGFYLCAWKTSPYGYTFGSGTRLTVV.

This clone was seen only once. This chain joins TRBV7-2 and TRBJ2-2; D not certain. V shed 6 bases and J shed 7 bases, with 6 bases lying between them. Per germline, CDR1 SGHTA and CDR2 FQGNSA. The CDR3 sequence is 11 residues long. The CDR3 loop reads CASRKRGELFF. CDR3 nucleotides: TGTGCCAGCAGGAAACGCGGGGAGCTGTTTTTT.

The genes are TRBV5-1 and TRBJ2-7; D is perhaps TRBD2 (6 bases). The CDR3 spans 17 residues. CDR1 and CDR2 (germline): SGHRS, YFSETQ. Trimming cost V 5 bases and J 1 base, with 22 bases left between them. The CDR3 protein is CASRENLMTRYSYEQYF. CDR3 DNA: TGCGCCAGCAGAGAGAACCTAATGACTAGGTATTCCTACGAGCAGTACTTC.

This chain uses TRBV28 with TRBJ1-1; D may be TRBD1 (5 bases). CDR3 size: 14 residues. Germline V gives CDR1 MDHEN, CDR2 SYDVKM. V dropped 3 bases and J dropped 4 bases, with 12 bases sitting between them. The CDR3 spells CASSFPRDATEAFF. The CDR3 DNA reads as TGTGCCAGCAGTTTCCCCCGGGACGCCACTGAAGCTTTCTTT.

This CDR3 is CASRVDDSSYNEQFF. The CDR3 DNA sequence: TGCGCCAGCAGGGTAGACGACAGCTCCTACAATGAGCAGTTCTTC. The rearrangement links TRBV5-1 to TRBJ2-1, with D tentatively TRBD1 (5 bases). Per the germline V gene, CDR1 is SGHRS and CDR2 is YFSETQ. The CDR3 sequence is 15 residues long. V dropped 5 bases and J dropped 0 bases, with 12 bases sitting between them.

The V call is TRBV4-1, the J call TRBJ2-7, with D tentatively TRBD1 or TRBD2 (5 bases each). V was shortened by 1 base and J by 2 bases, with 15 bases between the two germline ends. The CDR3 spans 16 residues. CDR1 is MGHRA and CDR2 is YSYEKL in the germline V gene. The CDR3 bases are TGCGCCAGCAGCCAAGGGGGGTCCCGAGCGGCCTACGAGCAGTACTTC. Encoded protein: CASSQGGSRAAYEQYF.

CDR3 bases: TGTGCCAGCAGGTCAGGACAGGGATTGTCGGGGGCCAACGTCCTGACTTTC. Translation: CASRSGQGLSGANVLTF. The chain recombines TRBV2 with TRBJ2-6; 8 bases align to TRBD1. The CDR3 spans 17 residues. The J segment lost 4 bases and the V segment lost 6 bases, leaving 11 bases of the junction unmatched. Germline V gene sequence: CDR1 SNHLY, CDR2 FYNNEI.

The CDR3 is CATSNRGLLQETQYF. CDR3 nucleotide sequence: TGTGCCACCAGCAACCGGGGCCTACTCCAAGAGACCCAGTACTTC. V gene TRBV15 combines with J gene TRBJ2-5; D tentatively fits TRBD1 or TRBD2 (5 bases each). CDR1 is LNHNV and CDR2 is YYDKDF in the germline V gene (reference sequence). The CDR3 consists of 15 residues. V was clipped by 4 bases and J by 1 base, with 13 bases between them.

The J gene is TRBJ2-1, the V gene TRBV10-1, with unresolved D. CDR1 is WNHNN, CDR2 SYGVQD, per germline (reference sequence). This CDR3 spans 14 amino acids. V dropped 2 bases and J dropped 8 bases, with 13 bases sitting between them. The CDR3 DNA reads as TGCGCCAGCAGTGAGGTCCAACTGGCGGATGAGCAGTTCTTC. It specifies CASSEVQLADEQFF.

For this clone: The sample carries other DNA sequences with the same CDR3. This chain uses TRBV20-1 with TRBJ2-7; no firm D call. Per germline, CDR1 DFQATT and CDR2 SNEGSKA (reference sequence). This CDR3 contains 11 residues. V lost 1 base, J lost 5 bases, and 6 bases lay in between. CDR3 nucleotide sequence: TGCAGTGCTAGAGTGGTCGACGAGCAGTACTTC. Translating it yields CSARVVDEQYF.

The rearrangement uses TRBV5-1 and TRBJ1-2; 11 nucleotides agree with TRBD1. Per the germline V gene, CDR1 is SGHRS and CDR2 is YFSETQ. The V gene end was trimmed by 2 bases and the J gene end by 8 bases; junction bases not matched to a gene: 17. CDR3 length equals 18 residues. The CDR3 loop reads CASSFYLGQGARLVGYTF. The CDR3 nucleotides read TGCGCCAGCAGCTTTTATCTCGGACAGGGGGCGCGTTTAGTGGGCTACACCTTC.

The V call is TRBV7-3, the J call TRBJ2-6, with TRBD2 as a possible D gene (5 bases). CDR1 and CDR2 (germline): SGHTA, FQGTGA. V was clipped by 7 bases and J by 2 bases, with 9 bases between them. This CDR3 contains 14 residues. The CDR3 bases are TGTGCCAGCACGAACGGGGCTGGGGCCAACGTCCTGACTTTC. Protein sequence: CASTNGAGANVLTF.

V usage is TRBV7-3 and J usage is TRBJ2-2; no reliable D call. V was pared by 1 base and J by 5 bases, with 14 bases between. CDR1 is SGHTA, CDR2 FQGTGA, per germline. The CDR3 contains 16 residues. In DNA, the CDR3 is TGTGCCAGCAGCTTAAAAGGGAAAGGGTGGACCGGGGAGCTGTTTTTT. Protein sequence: CASSLKGKGWTGELFF.

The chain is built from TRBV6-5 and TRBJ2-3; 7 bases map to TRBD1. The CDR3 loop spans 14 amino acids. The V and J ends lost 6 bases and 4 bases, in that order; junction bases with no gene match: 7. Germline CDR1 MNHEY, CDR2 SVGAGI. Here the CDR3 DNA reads TGTGCCAGCAGGGTGACAGGGCTTGCAGATACGCAGTATTTT. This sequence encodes CASRVTGLADTQYF.

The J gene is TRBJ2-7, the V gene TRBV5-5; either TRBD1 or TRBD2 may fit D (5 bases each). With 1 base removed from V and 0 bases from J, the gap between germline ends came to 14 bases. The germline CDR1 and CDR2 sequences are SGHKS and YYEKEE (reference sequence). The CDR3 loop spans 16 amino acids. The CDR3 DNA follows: TGTGCCAGCAGCTTGTCAAGGGGACGGTTCTCCTACGAGCAGTACTTC. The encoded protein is CASSLSRGRFSYEQYF.

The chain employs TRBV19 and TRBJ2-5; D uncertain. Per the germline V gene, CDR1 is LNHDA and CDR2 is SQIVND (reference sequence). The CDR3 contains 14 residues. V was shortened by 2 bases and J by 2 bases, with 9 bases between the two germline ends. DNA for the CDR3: TGTGCCAGTAGTATAAGGTCTAGGCAAGAGACCCAGTACTTC. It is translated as CASSIRSRQETQYF. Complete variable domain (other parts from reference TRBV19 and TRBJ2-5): DGGITQSPKYLFRKEGQNVTLSCEQNLNHDAMYWYRQDPGQGLRLIYYSQIVNDFQKGDIAEGYSVSREKKESFPLTVTSAQKNPTAFYLCASSIRSRQETQYFGPGTRLLVL.

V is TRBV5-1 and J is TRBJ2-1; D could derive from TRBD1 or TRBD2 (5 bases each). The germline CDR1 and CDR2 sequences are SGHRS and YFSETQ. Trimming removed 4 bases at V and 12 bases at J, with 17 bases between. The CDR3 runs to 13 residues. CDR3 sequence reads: CASSANQEGTQFF. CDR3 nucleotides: TGCGCCAGCAGCGCAAACCAAGAGGGGACGCAGTTCTTC.

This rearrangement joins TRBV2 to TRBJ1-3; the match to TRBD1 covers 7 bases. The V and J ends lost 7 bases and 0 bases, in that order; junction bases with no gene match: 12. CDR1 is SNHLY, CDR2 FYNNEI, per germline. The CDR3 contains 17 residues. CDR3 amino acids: CASKDRRWGDSGNTIYF. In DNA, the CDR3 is TGTGCCAGCAAGGACAGGCGCTGGGGTGACTCTGGAAACACCATATATTTT.

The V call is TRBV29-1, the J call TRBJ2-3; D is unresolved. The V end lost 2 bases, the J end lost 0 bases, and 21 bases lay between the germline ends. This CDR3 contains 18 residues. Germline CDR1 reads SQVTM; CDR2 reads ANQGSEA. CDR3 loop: CSVEFWVGLGLSTDTQYF. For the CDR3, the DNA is TGCAGCGTTGAATTTTGGGTCGGGTTGGGTCTTAGCACAGATACGCAGTATTTT.

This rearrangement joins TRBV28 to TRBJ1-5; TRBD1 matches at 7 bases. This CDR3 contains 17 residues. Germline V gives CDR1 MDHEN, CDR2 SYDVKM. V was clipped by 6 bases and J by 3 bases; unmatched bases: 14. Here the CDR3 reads CASSPGRDSSLNQPQHF. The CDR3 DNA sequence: TGTGCCAGCAGCCCTGGCCGGGACAGTTCCCTCAATCAGCCCCAGCATTTT. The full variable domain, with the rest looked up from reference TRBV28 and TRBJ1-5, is DVKVTQSSRYLVKRTGEKVFLECVQDMDHENMFWYRQDPGLGLRLIYFSYDVKMKEKGDIPEGYSVSREKKERFSLILESASTNQTSMYLCASSPGRDSSLNQPQHFGDGTRLSIL.

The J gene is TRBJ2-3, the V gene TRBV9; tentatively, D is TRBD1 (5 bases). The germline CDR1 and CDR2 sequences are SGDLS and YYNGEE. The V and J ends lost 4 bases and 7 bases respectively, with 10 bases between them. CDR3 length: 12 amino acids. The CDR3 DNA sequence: TGTGCCAGCAGCTCGGCAGGGTATACGCAGTATTTT. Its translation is CASSSAGYTQYF.

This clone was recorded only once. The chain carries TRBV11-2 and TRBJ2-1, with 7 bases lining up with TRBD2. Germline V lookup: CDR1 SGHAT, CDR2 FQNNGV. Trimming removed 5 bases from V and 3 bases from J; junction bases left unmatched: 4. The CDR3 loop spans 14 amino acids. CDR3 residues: CASSPGRVYNEQFF. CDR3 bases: TGTGCCAGCAGCCCGGGGAGGGTCTACAATGAGCAGTTCTTC.

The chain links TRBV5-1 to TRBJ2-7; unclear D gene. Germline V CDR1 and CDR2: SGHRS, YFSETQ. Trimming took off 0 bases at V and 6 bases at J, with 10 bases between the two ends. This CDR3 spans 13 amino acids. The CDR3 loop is CASSLAQWGEQYF. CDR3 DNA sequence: TGCGCCAGCAGCTTGGCCCAGTGGGGCGAGCAGTACTTC. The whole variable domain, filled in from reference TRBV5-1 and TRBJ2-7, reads KAGVTQTPRYLIKTRGQQVTLSCSPISGHRSVSWYQQTPGQGLQFLFEYFSETQRNKGNFPGRFSGRQFSNSRSEMNVSTLELGDSALYLCASSLAQWGEQYFGPGTRLTVT.

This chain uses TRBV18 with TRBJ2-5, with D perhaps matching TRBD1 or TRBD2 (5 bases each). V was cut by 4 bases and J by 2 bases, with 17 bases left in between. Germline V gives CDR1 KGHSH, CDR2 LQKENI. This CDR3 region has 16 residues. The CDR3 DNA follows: TGTGCCAGCTCACTAAATAACGGGGCCGGTCAAGAGACCCAGTACTTC. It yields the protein CASSLNNGAGQETQYF.

CDR3 sequence: CSVVWETQYF. DNA of the CDR3: TGCAGCGTTGTGTGGGAGACCCAGTACTTC. V usage is TRBV29-1 and J usage is TRBJ2-5; D is ambiguous. V lost 4 bases to trimming and J lost 5 bases, with 5 bases between them. This CDR3 spans 10 amino acids. The germline V gene has CDR1 SQVTM and CDR2 ANQGSEA.

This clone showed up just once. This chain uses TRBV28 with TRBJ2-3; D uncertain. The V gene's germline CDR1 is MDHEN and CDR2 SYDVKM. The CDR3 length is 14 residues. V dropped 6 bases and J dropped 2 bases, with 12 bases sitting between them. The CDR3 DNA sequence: TGTGCCAGCAGGGCCGCTCCTGCCACAGATACGCAGTATTTT. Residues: CASRAAPATDTQYF. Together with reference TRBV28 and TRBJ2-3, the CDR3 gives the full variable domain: DVKVTQSSRYLVKRTGEKVFLECVQDMDHENMFWYRQDPGLGLRLIYFSYDVKMKEKGDIPEGYSVSREKKERFSLILESASTNQTSMYLCASRAAPATDTQYFGPGTRLTVL.

This CDR3 is CATSRPGQAGIYGYTF. The CDR3 DNA reads as TGTGCCACCAGCAGACCCGGACAGGCGGGAATATATGGCTACACCTTC. The chain employs TRBV15 and TRBJ1-2, with 7 bases aligning to TRBD1. The CDR3 is 16 residues long. The V segment lost 2 bases and the J segment 5 bases; nucleotides outside the gene matches: 11. Germline-derived CDR1 and CDR2 are LNHNV and YYDKDF (reference sequence).

The CDR3 DNA reads as TGTGCCAGCAGCCCCAGCCTATTTCAGGAGACCCAGTACTTC. Its translation: CASSPSLFQETQYF. The chain links TRBV7-7 to TRBJ2-5; D is unresolved. Trimming removed 5 bases at V and 5 bases at J, with 15 bases between. The CDR3 is made up of 14 amino acids. Germline V lookup: CDR1 SSHAT, CDR2 FNYEAQ (reference sequence).

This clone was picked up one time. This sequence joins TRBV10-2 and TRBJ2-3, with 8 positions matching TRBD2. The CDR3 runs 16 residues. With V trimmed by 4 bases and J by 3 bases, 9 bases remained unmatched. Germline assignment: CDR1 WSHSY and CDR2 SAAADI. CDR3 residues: CASSAKREWVTDTQYF. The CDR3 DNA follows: TGCGCCAGCAGTGCGAAGCGGGAGTGGGTGACAGATACGCAGTATTTT.